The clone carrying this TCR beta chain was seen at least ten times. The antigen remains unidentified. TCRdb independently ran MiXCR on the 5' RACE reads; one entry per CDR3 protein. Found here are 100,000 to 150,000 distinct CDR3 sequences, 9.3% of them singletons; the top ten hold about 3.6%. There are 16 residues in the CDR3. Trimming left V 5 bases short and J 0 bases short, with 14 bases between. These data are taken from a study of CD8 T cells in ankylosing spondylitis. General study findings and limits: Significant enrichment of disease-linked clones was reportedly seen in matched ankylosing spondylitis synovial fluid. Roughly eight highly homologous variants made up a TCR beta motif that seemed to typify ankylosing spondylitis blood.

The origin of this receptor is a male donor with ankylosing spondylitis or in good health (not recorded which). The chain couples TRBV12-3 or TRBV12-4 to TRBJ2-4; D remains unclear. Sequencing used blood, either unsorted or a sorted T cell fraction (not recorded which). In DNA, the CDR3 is TGTGCCAGCAGTGGAGCCAGAAAATTAGCCAAAAACATTCAGTACTTC. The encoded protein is CASSGARKLAKNIQYF.